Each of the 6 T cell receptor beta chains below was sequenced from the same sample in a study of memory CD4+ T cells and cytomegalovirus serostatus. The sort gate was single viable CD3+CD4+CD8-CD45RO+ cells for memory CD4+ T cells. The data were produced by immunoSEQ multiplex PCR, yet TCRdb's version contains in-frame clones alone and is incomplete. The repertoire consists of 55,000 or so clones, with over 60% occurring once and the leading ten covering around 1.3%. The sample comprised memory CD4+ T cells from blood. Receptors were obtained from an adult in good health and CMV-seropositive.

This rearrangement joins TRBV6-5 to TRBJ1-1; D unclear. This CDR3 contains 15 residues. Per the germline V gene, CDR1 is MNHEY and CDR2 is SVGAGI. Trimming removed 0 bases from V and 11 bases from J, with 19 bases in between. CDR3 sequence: CASSYSESHPGGAFF. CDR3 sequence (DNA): TGTGCCAGCAGTTACTCGGAGAGCCACCCGGGTGGGGCTTTCTTT.

The DNA for the CDR3 is TGTGCCACCTCCGGCGGGACAGGGAATCGAGCTTTCTTT. This translates into CATSGGTGNRAFF. The chain couples TRBV7-2 to TRBJ1-1; 9 bases match TRBD1. CDR1 and CDR2 (germline): SGHTA, FQGNSA. With V trimmed by 10 bases and J by 10 bases, 13 bases remained unmatched. The CDR3 runs 13 residues.

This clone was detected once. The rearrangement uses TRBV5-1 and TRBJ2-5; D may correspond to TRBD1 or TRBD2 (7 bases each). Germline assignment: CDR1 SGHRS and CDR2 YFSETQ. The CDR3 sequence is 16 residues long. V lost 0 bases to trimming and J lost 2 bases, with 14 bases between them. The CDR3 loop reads CASSLAGGTVQETQYF. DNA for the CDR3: TGCGCCAGCAGCTTGGCCGGGGGGACAGTTCAAGAGACCCAGTACTTC.

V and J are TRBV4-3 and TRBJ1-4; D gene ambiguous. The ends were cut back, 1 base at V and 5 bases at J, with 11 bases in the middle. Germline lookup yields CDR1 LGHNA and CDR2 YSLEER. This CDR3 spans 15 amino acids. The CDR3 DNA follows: TGCGCCAGCAGCCAAGCCCCGGGAGAGAATGAAAAACTGTTTTTT. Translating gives CASSQAPGENEKLFF.

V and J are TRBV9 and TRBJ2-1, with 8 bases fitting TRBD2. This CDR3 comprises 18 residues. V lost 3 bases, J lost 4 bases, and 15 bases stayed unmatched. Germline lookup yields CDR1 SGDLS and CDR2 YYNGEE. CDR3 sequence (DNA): TGTGCCAGCAGCGGAGGGGCTAGCGGGCTCCTGAGATACAATGAGCAGTTCTTC. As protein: CASSGGASGLLRYNEQFF.

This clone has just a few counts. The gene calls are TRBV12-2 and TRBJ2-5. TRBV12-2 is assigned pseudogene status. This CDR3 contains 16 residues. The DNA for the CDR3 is TGTGCAAGTCGCCCAAGGAGGCAGGGCCTCCAAGAGACCCAGTACTTC. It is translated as CASRPRRQGLQETQYF.